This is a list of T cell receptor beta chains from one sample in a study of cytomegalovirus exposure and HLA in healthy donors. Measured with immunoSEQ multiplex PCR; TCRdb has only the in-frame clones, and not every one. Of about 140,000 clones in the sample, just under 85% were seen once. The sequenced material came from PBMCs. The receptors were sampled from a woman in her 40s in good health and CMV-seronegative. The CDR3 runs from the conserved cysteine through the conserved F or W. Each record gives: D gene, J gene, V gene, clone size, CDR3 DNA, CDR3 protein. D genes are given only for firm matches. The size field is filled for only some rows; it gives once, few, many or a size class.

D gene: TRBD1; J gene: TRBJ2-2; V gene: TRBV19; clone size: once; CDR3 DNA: TGTGCCAGTAGTAAAGGGACAGCGAACACCGGGGAGCTGTTTTTT; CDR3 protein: CASSKGTANTGELFF
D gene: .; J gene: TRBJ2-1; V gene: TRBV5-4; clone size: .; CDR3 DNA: TGTGCCAGCAGCTTGGCAAACAATGAGCAGTTCTTC; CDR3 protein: CASSLANNEQFF
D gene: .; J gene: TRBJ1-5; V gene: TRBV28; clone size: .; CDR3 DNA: TGTGCCAGCAGTCGGGCAGGGTTTCAGCCCCAGCATTTT; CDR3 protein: CASSRAGFQPQHF
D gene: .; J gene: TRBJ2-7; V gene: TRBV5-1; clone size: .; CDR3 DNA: TGCGCCAGCAGCAGACGGGGGGCGGCCTACGAGCAGTACTTC; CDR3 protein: CASSRRGAAYEQYF
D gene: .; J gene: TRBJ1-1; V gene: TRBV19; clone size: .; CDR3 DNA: TGTGCCAGTAGTATAGGCGGGGGCTACACTGAAGCTTTCTTT; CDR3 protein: CASSIGGGYTEAFF
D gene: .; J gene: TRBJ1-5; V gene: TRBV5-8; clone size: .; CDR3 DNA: TGTGCCAGCAGCTTGGGCCAGGGGAACAATCAGCCCCAGCATTTT; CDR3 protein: CASSLGQGNNQPQHF
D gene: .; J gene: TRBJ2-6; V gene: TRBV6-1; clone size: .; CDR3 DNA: TGTGCCAGCGACAGGAAAAGCTCTGGGGCCAACGTCCTGACTTTC; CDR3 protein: CASDRKSSGANVLTF
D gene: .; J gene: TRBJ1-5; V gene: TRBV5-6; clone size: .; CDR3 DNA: TGTGCCAGCACACGCTGGGGGCAGGCTAATCAGCCCCAGCATTTT; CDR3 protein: CASTRWGQANQPQHF
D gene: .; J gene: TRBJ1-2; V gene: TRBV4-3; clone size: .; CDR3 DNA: TGCGCCAGCAGCCAAGTTTACAGTGCTCAGAGCTATGGCTACACCTTC; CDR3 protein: CASSQVYSAQSYGYTF
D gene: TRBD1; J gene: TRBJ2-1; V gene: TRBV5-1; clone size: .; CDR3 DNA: TGCGCCAGCACCCTCCAGGGACAGGGCCCCAACAATGAGCAGTTCTTC; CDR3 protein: CASTLQGQGPNNEQFF
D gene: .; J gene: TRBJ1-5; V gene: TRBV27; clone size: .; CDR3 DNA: TGTGCCAGCAGTCCGCACCCACAGGGTGGCTATAGCAATCAGCCCCAGCATTTT; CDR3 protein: CASSPHPQGGYSNQPQHF
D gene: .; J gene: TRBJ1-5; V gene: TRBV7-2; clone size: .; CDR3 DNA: TGTGCCAGCAGCTTAATGGAGGGATCTGGTCAGCCCCAGCATTTT; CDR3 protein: CASSLMEGSGQPQHF
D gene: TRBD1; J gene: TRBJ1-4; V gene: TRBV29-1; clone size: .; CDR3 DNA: TGCAGCGTGACTACAGGGGCCATTAATGAAAAACTGTTTTTT; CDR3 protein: CSVTTGAINEKLFF
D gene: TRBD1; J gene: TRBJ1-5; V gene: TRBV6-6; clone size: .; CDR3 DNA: TGTGCCAGCAGTCCGACAGGGGCTCAGCCCCAGCATTTT; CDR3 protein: CASSPTGAQPQHF
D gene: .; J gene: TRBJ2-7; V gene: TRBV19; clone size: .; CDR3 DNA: TGTGCCAGTAGTATCCCCACGAGCCTGGGACTTGTCAACGAGCAGTACTTC; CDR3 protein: CASSIPTSLGLVNEQYF
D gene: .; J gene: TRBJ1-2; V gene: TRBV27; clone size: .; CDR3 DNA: TGTGCCAGCGCCCACAGGGTCGACTATGGCTACACCTTC; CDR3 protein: CASAHRVDYGYTF
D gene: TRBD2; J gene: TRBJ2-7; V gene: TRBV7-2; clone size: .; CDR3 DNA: TGTGCCAGCAGCTTATGGTCTAGCGGCTACGAGCAGTACTTC; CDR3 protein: CASSLWSSGYEQYF
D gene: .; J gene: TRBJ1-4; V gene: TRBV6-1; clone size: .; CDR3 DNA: TGTGCCAGAAGCAAGGGGGGGGCTTATGAAAAACTGTTTTTT; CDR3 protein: CARSKGGAYEKLFF
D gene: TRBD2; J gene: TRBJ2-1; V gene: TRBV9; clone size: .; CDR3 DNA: TGTGCCAGCAGCGTACACCCAGGAGGAGCGGGAGACAATGAGCAGTTCTTC; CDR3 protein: CASSVHPGGAGDNEQFF
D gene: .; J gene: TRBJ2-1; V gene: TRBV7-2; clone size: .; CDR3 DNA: TGTGCCAGCAGCCCGACAGGTTTAACGAGCTCCTACAATGAGCAGTTCTTC; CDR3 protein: CASSPTGLTSSYNEQFF
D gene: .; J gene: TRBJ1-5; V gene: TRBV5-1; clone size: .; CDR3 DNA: TGCGCCAGCAGCTTGGGGGGGCAAAATCAGCCCCAGCATTTT; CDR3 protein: CASSLGGQNQPQHF
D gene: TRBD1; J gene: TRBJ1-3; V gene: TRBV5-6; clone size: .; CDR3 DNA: TGTGCCAGCAGCTTGCGGACAGGTTTCTCTGGAAACACCATATATTTT; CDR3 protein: CASSLRTGFSGNTIYF
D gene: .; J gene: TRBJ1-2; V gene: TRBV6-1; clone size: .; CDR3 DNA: TGTGCCAGCAGTGTCGAGAGGTATAACTATGGCTACACCTTC; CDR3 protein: CASSVERYNYGYTF
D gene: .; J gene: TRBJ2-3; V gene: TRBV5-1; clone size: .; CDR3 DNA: TGCGCCAGCAGCTTGTCGGGAGAAACAGATACGCAGTATTTT; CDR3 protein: CASSLSGETDTQYF
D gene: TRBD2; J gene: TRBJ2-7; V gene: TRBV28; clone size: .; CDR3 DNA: TGTGCCGTTCTATGGGGGACTAGCGGGAGTCGCGTGGACGAGCAGTACTTC; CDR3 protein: CAVLWGTSGSRVDEQYF
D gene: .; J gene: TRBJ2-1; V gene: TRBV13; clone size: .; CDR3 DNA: TGTGCCATCGGGAAGGGCGAGCAGTTCTTC; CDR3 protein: CAIGKGEQFF
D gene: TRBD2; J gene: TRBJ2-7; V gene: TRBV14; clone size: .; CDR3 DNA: TGTGCCAGCAGCCAAGACGGGAGACTAGCGGGAGTGAACTACGAGCAGTACTTC; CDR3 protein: CASSQDGRLAGVNYEQYF
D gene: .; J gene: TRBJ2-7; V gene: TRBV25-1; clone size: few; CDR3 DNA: TGTGCCAGCGGGGACTTGGCGGGGACAGAATACGAGCAGTACTTC; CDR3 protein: CASGDLAGTEYEQYF
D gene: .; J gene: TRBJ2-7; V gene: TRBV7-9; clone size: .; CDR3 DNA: TGTTCCAGCAGCTTTAGCCCGCCTGGACAACGCGCCTACGAGCAGTACTTC; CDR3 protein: CSSSFSPPGQRAYEQYF
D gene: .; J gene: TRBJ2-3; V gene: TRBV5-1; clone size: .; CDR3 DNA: TGCGCCAGCAGCTTGGTAGGGGTCTCCACAGATACGCAGTATTTT; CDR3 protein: CASSLVGVSTDTQYF
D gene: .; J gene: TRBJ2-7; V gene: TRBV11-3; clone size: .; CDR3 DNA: TGTGCCAGCAGCCAGGACAGCGATGGCTACGAGCAGTACTTC; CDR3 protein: CASSQDSDGYEQYF
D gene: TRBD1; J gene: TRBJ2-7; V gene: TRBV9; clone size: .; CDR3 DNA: TGTGCCAGCAGCGCTTTATCGTGGGACAGGGGCGAGCAGTACTTC; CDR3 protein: CASSALSWDRGEQYF
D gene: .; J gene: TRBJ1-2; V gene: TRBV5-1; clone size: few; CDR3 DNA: TGCGCCAGCACCTCCGTCGGGACTGGCCAAACTGGCTACACCTTC; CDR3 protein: CASTSVGTGQTGYTF
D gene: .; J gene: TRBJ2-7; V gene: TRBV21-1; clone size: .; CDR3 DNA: TGTGCCAGCAGCAATTTGACAGGGGCCTCTCTACCCGAGCAGTACTTC; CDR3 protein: CASSNLTGASLPEQYF
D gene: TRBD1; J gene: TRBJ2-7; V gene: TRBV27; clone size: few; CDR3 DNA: TGTGCCAGCAGTTCTTTCGGGACAGGGTTCGACGAGCAGTACTTC; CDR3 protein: CASSSFGTGFDEQYF
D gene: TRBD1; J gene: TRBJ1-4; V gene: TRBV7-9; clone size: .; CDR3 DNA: TGTGCCAGCAGCCGGGGACAGGGCGGACTCGCAACTAATGAAAAACTGTTTTTT; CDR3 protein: CASSRGQGGLATNEKLFF
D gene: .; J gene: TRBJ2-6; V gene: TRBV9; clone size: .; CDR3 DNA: TGTGCCAGCAGCGACGCAGGGCCGTTCTCTGGGGCCAACGTCCTGACTTTC; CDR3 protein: CASSDAGPFSGANVLTF
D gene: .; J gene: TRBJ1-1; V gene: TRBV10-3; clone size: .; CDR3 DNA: TGTGCCATCAGGGGGCAGAGCACTGAAGCTTTCTTT; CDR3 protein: CAIRGQSTEAFF
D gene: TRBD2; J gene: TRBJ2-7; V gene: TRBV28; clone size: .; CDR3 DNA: TGTGCCAGCAGTTTAAGCGGGGTAACCAACGAGCAGTACTTC; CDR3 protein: CASSLSGVTNEQYF
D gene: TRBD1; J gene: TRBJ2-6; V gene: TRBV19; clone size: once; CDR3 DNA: TGTGCCAGTAGTATAGGCCGGACAGGGTTGTCTGGGGCCAACGTCCTGACTTTC; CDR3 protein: CASSIGRTGLSGANVLTF
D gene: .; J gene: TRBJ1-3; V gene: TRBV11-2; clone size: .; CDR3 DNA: TGTGCCAGCAGCCGCTATGATTTGGGAGGCTCTGGAAACACCATATATTTT; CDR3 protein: CASSRYDLGGSGNTIYF
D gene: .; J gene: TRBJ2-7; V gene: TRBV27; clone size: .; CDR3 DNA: TGTGCCAGCAGTTTAGGTAGCTCAGCCTACGAGCAGTACTTC; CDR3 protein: CASSLGSSAYEQYF
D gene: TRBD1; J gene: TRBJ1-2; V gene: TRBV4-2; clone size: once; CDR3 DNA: TGTGCCAGCAGCCAAGAGGGACAGGGAAGGGGCTACACCTTC; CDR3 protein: CASSQEGQGRGYTF
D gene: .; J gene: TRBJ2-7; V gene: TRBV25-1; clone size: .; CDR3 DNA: TGTGCCAGCAGCACAGGGTTACACAACGAGCAGTACTTC; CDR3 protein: CASSTGLHNEQYF
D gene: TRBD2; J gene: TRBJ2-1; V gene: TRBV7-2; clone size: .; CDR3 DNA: TGTGCCAGCAGCGAGACGGGACTAGCGGTAGACAATGAGCAGTTCTTC; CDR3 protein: CASSETGLAVDNEQFF
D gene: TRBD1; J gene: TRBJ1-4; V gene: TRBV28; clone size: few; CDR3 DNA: TGTGCCAGCAGTACAGGGGCTTCTAGAGAAAAACTGTTTTTT; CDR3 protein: CASSTGASREKLFF
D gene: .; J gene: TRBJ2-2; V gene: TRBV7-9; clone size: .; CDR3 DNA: TGTGCCAGCAGCTTATATGAGGGAGCCGCCGGGGAGCTGTTTTTT; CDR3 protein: CASSLYEGAAGELFF